These 14 T cell receptor beta chains originate from one sample sequenced in a study of T cell responses to AZD1222 COVID-19 vaccine. Libraries were prepared by immunoSEQ multiplex PCR; TCRdb keeps only in-frame clonotypes and omits some of them. The sample has over 100,000 clones, approximately 87% seen once; the top ten hold less than 15%. Source: peripheral blood, taken on day 0 of AZD1222 vaccination. The origin of the receptors is an adult in good health.

In this sample, this clone turned up once. This sequence joins TRBV6-6 and TRBJ1-1; a possible D gene is TRBD1 (6 bases). This CDR3 region has 15 residues. Germline loops: CDR1 MNHNY, CDR2 SVGAGI (reference sequence). With 7 bases removed from V and 4 bases from J, the gap between germline ends came to 19 bases. CDR3 nucleotide sequence: TGTGCCAGCACTCACGGGGGGGCTGGGGGCACTGAAGCTTTCTTT. It encodes CASTHGGAGGTEAFF.

The rearrangement uses TRBV7-2 and TRBJ1-2, with D possibly being TRBD1 (5 bases). Germline V gene lookup returns CDR1 SGHTA and CDR2 FQGNSA. The CDR3 consists of 13 residues. Trimming stripped 6 bases from V and 8 bases from J, with 16 bases between. Written as DNA, the CDR3 is TGTGCCAGCAGAACCACGGGGCGCGGAGGCTACACCTTC. Residues: CASRTTGRGGYTF.

This chain links TRBV5-4 with TRBJ2-1, with TRBD2 matching over 9 bases. CDR3 length: 14 residues. In germline, CDR1 is SGHNT, CDR2 YYREEE (reference sequence). Trimming removed 3 bases from V and 6 bases from J; junction bases left unmatched: 4. CDR3 DNA sequence: TGTGCCAGCAGCTCGGCGGGAGGGCCCAATGAGCAGTTCTTC. Its protein is CASSSAGGPNEQFF.

This clone has ten or more counts. The same CDR3 arises from other DNA sequences in this sample as well. J is TRBJ1-5 and V is TRBV19; no clear D. Germline CDR1 reads LNHDA; CDR2 reads SQIVND (reference sequence). The CDR3 runs to 13 residues. V gave up 6 bases and J gave up 0 bases, with 6 bases separating them. The CDR3 sequence is CASSFNSNQPQHF. The CDR3 nucleotides are TGTGCCAGTAGCTTCAATAGCAATCAGCCCCAGCATTTT.

The chain is built from TRBV29-1 and TRBJ2-1; D remains ambiguous. Germline CDR1 and CDR2: SQVTM and ANQGSEA. V lost 8 bases, J lost 0 bases, and 5 bases lay in between. The CDR3 has 11 residues. The DNA for the CDR3 is TGCAGCCCCCGCTCCTACAATGAGCAGTTCTTC. This translates into CSPRSYNEQFF.

The rearrangement joins TRBV29-1 to TRBJ1-5; 9 positions agree with TRBD1. Looked up from germline, CDR1 is SQVTM and CDR2 is ANQGSEA. J gave up 3 bases and V 7 bases, and 10 bases lay outside the gene matches. The CDR3 length is 15 residues. CDR3 region: CSASIGQGPNQPQHF. In nucleotides, the CDR3 is TGCAGCGCCTCAATCGGACAGGGGCCCAATCAGCCCCAGCATTTT. Full variable domain (outside the CDR3, taken from reference TRBV29-1 and TRBJ1-5): SAVISQKPSRDICQRGTSLTIQCQVDSQVTMMFWYRQQPGQSLTLIATANQGSEATYESGFVIDKFPISRPNLTFSTLTVSNMSPEDSSIYLCSASIGQGPNQPQHFGDGTRLSIL.

This chain's CDR3 is CASSKGTGNEQFF. In nucleotides, the CDR3 is TGTGCCAGCAGCAAGGGGACAGGCAATGAGCAGTTCTTC. This sequence joins TRBV7-3 and TRBJ2-1; 8 bases agree with TRBD1. CDR3 length: 13 amino acids. Germline CDR1 SGHTA, CDR2 FQGTGA. The V segment lost 5 bases and the J segment 6 bases; nucleotides outside the gene matches: 3.

V usage is TRBV10-3 and J usage is TRBJ2-3; 8 nucleotides align to TRBD2. The germline V gene has CDR1 ENHRY and CDR2 SYGVKD. The CDR3 runs 14 residues. V was pared by 4 bases and J by 1 base, with 1 base of the junction left unmatched. As DNA, the CDR3 is TGTGCCATCAGTGCGACTAGCGGCACAGATACGCAGTATTTT. Protein sequence: CAISATSGTDTQYF.

The gene calls are TRBV5-1 and TRBJ1-6; weak D call: TRBD1 (5 bases). Trimming pared 4 bases from V and 7 bases from J, leaving 9 bases between. The V gene's germline CDR1 is SGHRS and CDR2 YFSETQ. The CDR3 length is 13 residues. CDR3 nucleotide sequence: TGCGCCAGCAGCCCCGAGGGGAATTCACCCCTCCACTTT. This codes for CASSPEGNSPLHF.

The chain joins TRBV29-1 to TRBJ1-4; weak D call: TRBD1 (5 bases). Germline CDR1 SQVTM, CDR2 ANQGSEA. Trimming took 4 bases from V and 4 from J, leaving 7 bases between them. The CDR3 has 12 amino acids. CDR3: CSVAGINEKLFF. As DNA, the CDR3 is TGCAGCGTTGCAGGGATTAATGAAAAACTGTTTTTT.

The genes are TRBV6-4 and TRBJ1-3; D remains ambiguous. Between the trimmed V and J ends, which lost 2 bases and 5 bases, there was a span of 7 bases. Germline V gene data show CDR1 as MRHNA and CDR2 as SNTAGT. The CDR3 runs 13 residues. The CDR3 loop reads CASSDGQRNTIYF. The CDR3 DNA reads TGTGCCAGCAGTGACGGCCAAAGAAACACCATATATTTT.

This rearrangement joins TRBV10-3 to TRBJ2-2, with a possible D match to TRBD1 (6 bases). This CDR3 has 15 residues. V lost 4 bases and J 4 bases, leaving 13 bases between the germline ends. Germline V gene lookup returns CDR1 ENHRY and CDR2 SYGVKD. The CDR3 nucleotides are TGTGCCATCAGTGCAAGGGGGAGTCCCACCGGGGAGCTGTTTTTT. This encodes CAISARGSPTGELFF.

The chain has TRBV7-9 and TRBJ1-5, with D unclear. The CDR3 has 14 residues. V gave up 10 bases and J gave up 6 bases, with 19 bases separating them. Germline CDR1 SEHNR, CDR2 FQNEAQ (reference sequence). The CDR3 DNA sequence: TGTGCCAACCCGCACGACGGCTTCGCTCAGCCCCAGCATTTT. Its translation: CANPHDGFAQPQHF.

The J gene is TRBJ2-7, the V gene TRBV10-1, with TRBD2 matching 7 bases. CDR1 and CDR2 (germline): WNHNN, SYGVQD (reference sequence). The J segment lost 0 bases and the V segment lost 5 bases, leaving 7 bases of the junction unmatched. The length of the CDR3 is 15 residues. CDR3 in amino acids: CASSRSGTDSYEQYF. CDR3 DNA: TGCGCCAGCAGTCGGAGCGGGACCGACTCCTACGAGCAGTACTTC.